This TCR beta chain emerged from a study of T cells in Graves' hyperthyroidism and ophthalmopathy. Findings of the study overall: Stable hyperthyroidism and ophthalmopathy were separated using 13 V-J signatures.

Unmatched junction bases numbered 10, after V lost 5 bases and J lost 4 bases. This CDR3 spans 15 amino acids. In germline, CDR1 is MDHEN, CDR2 SYDVKM. Diagnostic assessment was based on clinical symptoms, serum thyroxine and TRAb, thyroid ultrasound and orbital computed tomography. TCR beta CDR3 region amplification was performed from RNA transcripts. The HTBI set primed first-round TCR CDR3 RT-PCR. In TCRdb, the multiplex PCR reads were re-called with MiXCR into one record per CDR3 protein. The sample shows more than 600,000 distinct CDR3 sequences, over 15% of them seen only once. Many counts were recorded for this clonotype. Its antigen is not known.

This sequence joins TRBV28 and TRBJ2-7, with 8 bases fitting TRBD1. What was sequenced was blood. The sequence was collected from a man between 18 and 35 years old with Graves' hyperthyroidism. CDR3 protein: CASSGITGQGYEQYF. Here the CDR3 DNA reads TGTGCCAGCAGTGGAATTACTGGACAGGGATACGAGCAGTACTTC.